Listed here are 21 T cell receptor beta chains from one sample, sequenced in a study of shared clonotypes between healthy human individuals. The data were produced by immunoSEQ multiplex PCR, yet TCRdb's version contains in-frame clones alone and is incomplete. The table includes over a million clones, around 97% detected once. Sequenced sample: naive CD4+ T cells sorted from blood. As to subset: CD45RA+ positively selected. These receptors originate from a man aged 25 to 40 in good health.

V usage is TRBV10-3 and J usage is TRBJ2-7, with 11 bases fitting TRBD2. The germline V gene has CDR1 ENHRY and CDR2 SYGVKD. With V trimmed by 8 bases and J by 0 bases, 6 bases remained unmatched. This CDR3 is built from 15 residues. CDR3 amino acids: CAIGPGLAASYEQYF. CDR3 DNA: TGTGCCATCGGACCGGGACTAGCGGCCTCCTACGAGCAGTACTTC.

The chain has TRBV7-8 and TRBJ1-2, with 7 nucleotides matching TRBD1. Germline CDR1 reads SGHVS; CDR2 reads FQNEAQ. V lost 5 bases to trimming and J lost 8 bases; unmatched junction nucleotides: 14. The CDR3 covers 15 residues. CDR3 region: CASSVTGTVADGYTF. In DNA form, the CDR3 reads TGTGCCAGCAGCGTAACCGGGACAGTAGCGGACGGCTACACCTTC.

This rearrangement joins TRBV18 to TRBJ2-7; 7 bases are a match to TRBD2. Trimming cost V 5 bases and J 4 bases; bases outside gene matches: 5. Germline V gives CDR1 KGHSH, CDR2 LQKENI. This CDR3 has 13 residues. CDR3: CASSSGILYEQYF. The CDR3, as DNA: TGTGCCAGCTCAAGCGGGATTTTATACGAGCAGTACTTC.

The V gene is TRBV5-1, the J gene TRBJ2-7, with D uncertain. Trimming took 1 base from V and 3 from J, leaving 14 bases between them. Germline values: CDR1 SGHRS, CDR2 YFSETQ. This CDR3 region has 15 residues. The CDR3 DNA reads TGCGCCAGCAGCTTGAGGTTCGAGTGGGTCTACGAGCAGTACTTC. Encoded protein: CASSLRFEWVYEQYF.

This chain links TRBV21-1 with TRBJ2-1; TRBD1, the D gene given by the table, was not confirmed from the DNA. TRBV21-1 is classified as a pseudogene. This CDR3 is 18 amino acids long. The CDR3 sequence is CASSLHRPTGQADNEQFF. The DNA of the CDR3 is TGTGCCAGCAGCCTTCACCGCCCTACGGGACAGGCCGACAATGAGCAGTTCTTC.

This sequence joins TRBV19 and TRBJ1-1, with TRBD1 identical over 8 bases. Germline lookup yields CDR1 LNHDA and CDR2 SQIVND (reference sequence). The CDR3 has 14 residues. After removal of 2 bases from V and 1 base from J, the junction contained 0 bases not matched to a gene. This CDR3 is CASSITGGNTEAFF. The CDR3 DNA is TGTGCCAGTAGTATAACAGGGGGGAACACTGAAGCTTTCTTT.

Written as DNA, the CDR3 is TGTGCCAGCAGCTTGGAAGGGCGCGAGCAGTACTTC. Residues: CASSLEGREQYF. The chain has TRBV5-4 and TRBJ2-7; D is ambiguous. This CDR3 contains 12 residues. Trimming removed 0 bases at V and 6 bases at J, with 7 bases between. Per the germline V gene, CDR1 is SGHNT and CDR2 is YYREEE (reference sequence). Drawing the rest from reference TRBV5-4 and TRBJ2-7, the complete variable domain is ETGVTQSPTHLIKTRGQQVTLRCSSQSGHNTVSWYQQALGQGPQFIFQYYREEENGRGNFPPRFSGLQFPNYSSELNVNALELDDSALYLCASSLEGREQYFGPGTRLTVT.

This sequence joins TRBV5-1 and TRBJ2-5; D possibly corresponds to TRBD2 (6 bases). There are 14 residues in the CDR3. From germline, CDR1 is SGHRS and CDR2 YFSETQ. The V gene lost 2 bases and the J gene lost 1 base, with 9 bases spanning the gap. The DNA for the CDR3 is TGCGCCAGCAGCTTAGACGGGAGCCAAGAGACCCAGTACTTC. Amino acids: CASSLDGSQETQYF.

This sequence joins TRBV5-4 and TRBJ1-2; D gene uncertain. This CDR3 has 14 residues. Between the trimmed V and J ends, which lost 4 bases and 6 bases, there was a span of 16 bases. In germline, CDR1 is SGHNT, CDR2 YYREEE (reference sequence). CDR3 DNA sequence: TGTGCCAGCAGCGTCTCAAAGGGCCGAGATGGCTACACCTTC. Its translation: CASSVSKGRDGYTF.

This clone was detected a few times. V and J are TRBV5-4 and TRBJ2-2, with TRBD2 matching over 7 bases. The CDR3 is 15 amino acids. From germline, CDR1 is SGHNT and CDR2 YYREEE (reference sequence). V shed 5 bases, J shed 0 bases, and the junction held 4 bases outside the gene matches. CDR3: CASRTGLANTGELFF. The CDR3 region has the DNA TGTGCCAGCAGAACCGGACTAGCGAACACCGGGGAGCTGTTTTTT.

This chain uses TRBV7-2 with TRBJ2-3; TRBD1 matches 7 bases. The CDR3 has 16 residues. CDR1 and CDR2 from the germline V gene are SGHTA and FQGNSA. J lost 6 bases, V lost 5 bases, and 14 bases had no gene match. The CDR3 region has the DNA TGTGCCAGCAGCAAAACGGGACAGTTATCATCCGATACGCAGTATTTT. It translates to CASSKTGQLSSDTQYF.

The chain joins TRBV10-3 to TRBJ1-2; 9 nucleotides agree with TRBD1. Germline-derived CDR1 and CDR2 are ENHRY and SYGVKD. The CDR3 is 15 amino acids. The trim removed 3 bases at V and 8 bases at J, leaving 10 bases unmatched. The CDR3 protein is CAISDHTGTGSGYTF. The DNA of the CDR3 is TGTGCCATCAGTGATCATACCGGGACAGGGAGCGGCTACACCTTC.

A note on this clone: The sample contains more than one DNA sequence encoding this CDR3. The rearrangement joins TRBV5-6 to TRBJ1-1; tentative D call: TRBD1 (6 bases). Germline V CDR1 and CDR2: SGHDT, YYEEEE. This CDR3 contains 14 residues. Trimming stripped 4 bases from V and 0 bases from J, with 10 bases between. In DNA, the CDR3 is TGTGCCAGCAGCAGGGGGAGGATGAACACTGAAGCTTTCTTT. This translates into CASSRGRMNTEAFF.

The gene calls are TRBV14 and TRBJ2-1, with 7 bases that match TRBD2. The length of the CDR3 is 16 residues. Losses at the gene ends were 2 bases for V and 3 bases for J; bases not matched to a gene: 7. In germline, CDR1 is SGHDN, CDR2 FVKESK. The CDR3 sequence is CASSQFAGVGYNEQFF. In DNA, the CDR3 is TGTGCCAGCAGCCAATTTGCGGGAGTGGGCTACAATGAGCAGTTCTTC.

The chain recombines TRBV9 with TRBJ2-7, with 7 bases lining up with TRBD2. V trimming: 0 bases; J trimming: 2 bases; junction bases outside the gene matches: 5. Germline lookup yields CDR1 SGDLS and CDR2 YYNGEE. This CDR3 contains 15 residues. CDR3 DNA: TGTGCCAGCAGCGTAGCTGCTAGCGGCACCTACGAGCAGTACTTC. Residues: CASSVAASGTYEQYF.

The V gene is TRBV5-1, the J gene TRBJ2-5; the match to TRBD2 covers 12 bases. The germline V gene has CDR1 SGHRS and CDR2 YFSETQ. Unmatched junction bases numbered 13, after V lost 6 bases and J lost 1 base. This CDR3 region has 18 residues. The CDR3 protein is CASTRGRTSGDLQETQYF. As DNA, the CDR3 is TGCGCCAGCACTAGGGGTAGGACTAGCGGGGACCTCCAAGAGACCCAGTACTTC.

The rearrangement joins TRBV5-5 to TRBJ2-7; TRBD1 might be the D (8 bases). V was clipped by 1 base and J by 1 base, with 15 bases between them. Per the germline V gene, CDR1 is SGHKS and CDR2 is YYEKEE (reference sequence). There are 16 residues in the CDR3. The CDR3 sequence: CASSLSGTGASYEQYF. DNA of the CDR3: TGTGCCAGCAGCTTGAGCGGGACAGGCGCTTCCTACGAGCAGTACTTC.

This clone was found once. The V call is TRBV6-9, the J call TRBJ2-3, with 7 bases identical to TRBD2. V shed 3 bases, J shed 2 bases, and the junction held 11 bases outside the gene matches. The CDR3 consists of 17 residues. Germline assignment: CDR1 MNHGY and CDR2 SVAAGI. The CDR3 nucleotides read TGTGCCAGCAGTTACAAACTAGCGCAGAGATACACAGATACGCAGTATTTT. It is translated as CASSYKLAQRYTDTQYF.

The chain employs TRBV6-6 and TRBJ2-2, with 7 positions matching TRBD2. After removal of 5 bases from V and 3 bases from J, the junction contained 6 bases not matched to a gene. Germline CDR1 is MNHNY and CDR2 is SVGAGI (reference sequence). This CDR3 is built from 15 residues. CDR3 sequence reads: CASSPPGRDTGELFF. The CDR3 DNA reads as TGTGCCAGCAGTCCGCCAGGGAGGGACACCGGGGAGCTGTTTTTT.

For this clone: The same CDR3 can be traced to other DNA sequences in this sample. The V call is TRBV2, the J call TRBJ2-7; D unclear. Trimming took 3 bases from V and 3 from J, leaving 12 bases between them. In germline, CDR1 is SNHLY, CDR2 FYNNEI. The CDR3 runs 14 residues. CDR3 DNA: TGTGCCAGCAGTGAGGCTAGAGGTAACTACGAGCAGTACTTC. Translation: CASSEARGNYEQYF.

CDR3 protein: CASSLEVVGGSGYTF. The CDR3 region has the DNA TGTGCCAGCAGCTTGGAGGTCGTCGGGGGCAGTGGCTACACCTTC. The chain links TRBV5-6 to TRBJ1-2; D perhaps matches TRBD1 (6 bases). The V end lost 0 bases, the J end lost 7 bases, and 16 bases lay between the germline ends. Germline values: CDR1 SGHDT, CDR2 YYEEEE. There are 15 residues in the CDR3.